This T cell receptor beta chain originates from a study of blood T cell repertoires in COVID-19. Study overall: Specimens from acute and convalescent COVID-19 originated in the United States, Italy and Spain. PBMCs, B-cell-depleted T cells, or T cells provided the cDNA or gDNA that made up the material.

J was trimmed by 9 bases and V by 6 bases; bases with no gene match: 6. CDR1 and CDR2 (germline): LNHNV, YYDKDF (reference sequence). The CDR3 is made up of 14 amino acids. As originally analysed: It was from reference gene primer amplification that nucleated cell counts were estimated. Sequenced by immunoSEQ multiplex PCR; TCRdb stores in-frame clones only, minus some. V, J and clone size derive from that table, while D and trimming were established from the DNA sequence. The sample contains around 110,000 clones, about four fifths of which appear only once. This chain links TRBV15 with TRBJ1-6, with 9 nucleotides matching TRBD1. This sequence was found in a woman in her 70s with acute or convalescent COVID-19. The material sequenced was peripheral blood. Written as DNA, the CDR3 is TGTGCCACCAGGACCGACAGGGGGAGTTCACCCCTCCACTTT. Residues: CATRTDRGSSPLHF.